Listed below are T cell receptor beta chains from one sample, sequenced in a study of cytomegalovirus exposure and HLA in healthy donors. Profiling relied on immunoSEQ multiplex PCR, and the TCRdb table lists in-frame clones only, not all of them. The sample carries fewer than 110,000 clones, approximately 79% recorded once. Sample: PBMCs. Every receptor here comes from a woman aged 40 to 50 in good health and CMV-seropositive. Both conserved end residues are part of each CDR3. The order of the fields is D gene, clone size, J gene, V gene, CDR3 protein, CDR3 DNA. The D gene is left open where the match is weak. Clone size is not always given. Where it is, it says once, few, many or a class for expanded clones.

>-|-|TRBJ1-2|TRBV7-9
CASSLEGRVGDGYTF
TGTGCCAGCAGCTTAGAGGGCAGGGTAGGAGATGGCTACACCTTC
>-|-|TRBJ1-2|TRBV30
CAWRLSGGYTF
TGTGCCTGGAGGCTCTCGGGTGGCTACACCTTC
>-|-|TRBJ2-5|TRBV1
CTSSRPGLAGGRQETQYF
TGCACCAGCAGCCGGCCGGGACTAGCGGGGGGCCGACAAGAGACCCAGTACTTC
>-|-|TRBJ2-5|TRBV19
CASRRGQGEETQYF
TGTGCCAGTAGACGGGGACAAGGGGAAGAGACCCAGTACTTC
>TRBD2|-|TRBJ2-5|TRBV30
CAWSVLAGKETQYF
TGTGCCTGGAGTGTACTAGCGGGGAAAGAGACCCAGTACTTC
>-|-|TRBJ1-1|TRBV20-1
CSATWNTEAFF
TGCAGTGCTACTTGGAACACTGAAGCTTTCTTT
>-|few|TRBJ1-6|TRBV4-1
CASSPREVNSPLHF
TGCGCCAGCAGCCCAAGAGAAGTAAATTCACCCCTCCACTTT
>TRBD1|-|TRBJ1-3|TRBV7-2
CASSSRTGGSGNTIYF
TGTGCCAGCAGCTCCAGGACAGGGGGCAGTGGAAACACCATATATTTT
>-|-|TRBJ1-1|TRBV10-3
CAISEGRALNTEAFF
TGTGCCATCAGTGAGGGCAGGGCCCTGAACACTGAAGCTTTCTTT
>-|-|TRBJ2-7|TRBV30
CAWSVGLSYEQYF
TGTGCCTGGAGTGTTGGACTTTCCTACGAGCAGTACTTC
>TRBD1|-|TRBJ1-1|TRBV2
CASSGDRAFTEAFF
TGTGCCAGCAGTGGGGACAGGGCCTTCACTGAAGCTTTCTTT
>TRBD1|few|TRBJ1-5|TRBV6-1
CASSDRGQGRSNQPQHF
TGTGCCAGCAGTGACCGCGGACAGGGTAGGAGCAATCAGCCCCAGCATTTT
>-|-|TRBJ2-2|TRBV7-7
CASSLFSHTGELFF
TGTGCTAGCAGCTTGTTTAGTCACACCGGGGAGCTGTTTTTT
>TRBD1|-|TRBJ2-5|TRBV5-1
CASSLGTGLSETQYF
TGCGCCAGCAGCTTGGGGACAGGGTTATCAGAGACCCAGTACTTC
>-|-|TRBJ1-2|TRBV9
CASSVGQSNYGYTF
TGTGCCAGCAGCGTAGGACAGAGTAACTATGGCTACACCTTC
>-|-|TRBJ1-1|TRBV19
CASAGRPEAFF
TGTGCCAGCGCGGGGCGGCCAGAAGCTTTCTTT
>-|-|TRBJ1-1|TRBV4-3
CASSQDSGGQWNTEAFF
TGCGCCAGCAGCCAAGATAGTGGGGGACAATGGAACACTGAAGCTTTCTTT
>TRBD2|-|TRBJ2-1|TRBV5-4
CASKPSAAGDSDEQFF
TGTGCCAGCAAGCCCTCTGCGGCGGGGGACTCGGATGAGCAGTTCTTC
>TRBD2|-|TRBJ2-7|TRBV10-2
CASSLAGFYEQYF
TGCGCCAGCAGCCTAGCGGGGTTCTACGAGCAGTACTTC
>-|-|TRBJ2-1|TRBV15
CATSRDLNEQFF
TGTGCCACCAGCCGAGACTTAAATGAGCAGTTCTTC
>-|-|TRBJ1-6|TRBV6-6
CASSYLQGSYNSPLHF
TGTGCCAGCAGTTACCTCCAGGGCTCCTATAATTCACCCCTCCACTTT
>-|-|TRBJ2-3|TRBV20-1
CSASEASAQYF
TGCAGTGCTAGCGAAGCGTCGGCGCAGTATTTT
>-|-|TRBJ2-4|TRBV13
CASSAPTAVDIQYF
TGTGCCAGCAGCGCACCGACAGCCGTAGACATTCAGTACTTC